A selection of T cell receptor beta chains follows, all from one sample in a study of blood T cell repertoires in COVID-19. The assay was immunoSEQ multiplex PCR, and TCRdb's table has in-frame clones only and misses some. Of about 270,000 clones in the sample, around 90% were seen once. The sequenced material came from PBMCs or T cells enriched from blood (not recorded which). These receptors originate from a woman aged 55-70 years in a cohort exposed to, infected with or recovered from COVID-19 (not recorded which). Each CDR3 is given with its conserved first and last residue. D genes are given only for firm matches. Some rows mark clone size as missing; the rest say once, few, many or name a class of expanded clone.

CASSPGTSAYNEQFF | TGTGCCAGCTCGCCCGGGACTAGTGCCTACAATGAGCAGTTCTTC | NA | TRBJ2-1 | TRBV18 | TRBD2
CASSDSRQGANYGYTF | TGTGCCAGCAGTGACTCGCGACAGGGGGCTAACTATGGCTACACCTTC | NA | TRBJ1-2 | TRBV6-4 | TRBD1
CASSLRFGTGVPEQYF | TGTGCCAGCAGCTTGCGATTTGGGACAGGGGTCCCTGAGCAGTACTTC | NA | TRBJ2-7 | TRBV11-2 | TRBD1
CAATGTVLTGELFF | TGTGCAGCCACCGGGACAGTTTTGACCGGGGAGCTGTTTTTT | few | TRBJ2-2 | TRBV6-5 | TRBD1
CASSPPRGSYEQYF | TGTGCCAGCTCACCACCGCGGGGTTCCTACGAGCAGTACTTC | NA | TRBJ2-7 | TRBV18 | NA
CASSSDRDSYEQYF | TGTGCCAGCAGCTCAGACAGGGATTCCTACGAGCAGTACTTC | NA | TRBJ2-7 | TRBV13 | TRBD1
CASSLARDRRRSYEQYF | TGTGCCAGCAGCTTGGCCCGGGACAGGCGACGCTCCTACGAGCAGTACTTC | few | TRBJ2-7 | TRBV5-6 | TRBD1
CASSSQGANNSPLHF | TGCGCCAGCTCATCTCAGGGGGCCAATAATTCACCCCTCCACTTT | NA | TRBJ1-6 | TRBV5-1 | TRBD1
CATSRDSGTTYEQYF | TGTGCCACCAGCAGAGATTCCGGGACAACCTACGAGCAGTACTTC | once | TRBJ2-7 | TRBV15 | NA
CASSWNTGETDTQYF | TGTGCCAGCAGCTGGAACACAGGGGAAACAGATACGCAGTATTTT | NA | TRBJ2-3 | TRBV7-3 | TRBD1
CASSSGKAGNTIYF | TGCGCCAGCAGCTCGGGTAAGGCTGGAAACACCATATATTTT | NA | TRBJ1-3 | TRBV5-1 | NA
CASTLILSGAKNEQFF | TGTGCCAGCACCTTAATACTTAGCGGGGCTAAGAATGAGCAGTTCTTC | NA | TRBJ2-1 | TRBV11-2 | TRBD2
CASSLEAGRTEAFF | TGTGCCAGCAGCTTAGAAGCAGGGAGGACTGAAGCTTTCTTT | NA | TRBJ1-1 | TRBV7-9 | NA
CASSSSPSTGRNEQFF | TGCGCCAGCAGCTCATCCCCGTCGACAGGGCGCAATGAGCAGTTCTTC | NA | TRBJ2-1 | TRBV5-1 | TRBD1
CASRTTGKMNYNEQFF | TGTGCCAGCAGGACTACCGGTAAAATGAACTACAATGAGCAGTTCTTC | NA | TRBJ2-1 | TRBV11-2 | NA
CASRWGGHQNTEAFF | TGTGCCAGTAGATGGGGGGGACACCAGAACACTGAAGCTTTCTTT | NA | TRBJ1-1 | TRBV19 | NA
CASSLSGRGSGTQYF | TGTGCCAGCAGCCTCAGCGGGAGAGGGAGCGGGACCCAGTACTTC | NA | TRBJ2-5 | TRBV28 | TRBD2
CASSENPGASYEQYF | TGTGCCAGCAGTGAAAATCCAGGGGCCTCCTACGAGCAGTACTTC | NA | TRBJ2-7 | TRBV6-1 | NA
CASSARTSAVNEQFF | TGTGCCAGCAGCGCTAGGACTAGTGCTGTCAATGAGCAGTTCTTC | NA | TRBJ2-1 | TRBV5-4 | TRBD2
CASGPGGGTGELFF | TGCGCCAGCGGACCGGGAGGAGGCACCGGGGAGCTGTTTTTT | NA | TRBJ2-2 | TRBV10-1 | TRBD2
CASSQSDEQYF | TGTGCCAGCAGCCAATCTGACGAGCAGTACTTC | NA | TRBJ2-7 | TRBV3-1/TRBV3-2 | NA
CASRRTDKGEQYF | TGTGCCAGCAGGCGGACGGACAAAGGAGAGCAGTACTTC | NA | TRBJ2-7 | TRBV6-5 | NA
CSVEGGETNYGYTF | TGCAGCGTTGAGGGCGGGGAGACTAACTATGGCTACACCTTC | once | TRBJ1-2 | TRBV29-1 | NA
CASSGAVTFGNTIYF | TGTGCCAGCAGCGGAGCGGTGACATTCGGAAACACCATATATTTT | NA | TRBJ1-3 | TRBV9 | NA
CASSLGVGPANYGYTF | TGCGCCAGCAGCTTGGGGGTTGGGCCAGCTAACTATGGCTACACCTTC | NA | TRBJ1-2 | TRBV5-1 | NA
CASSPTGLAYTF | TGTGCCAGCAGCCCGACAGGGTTGGCCTACACCTTC | NA | TRBJ1-2 | TRBV7-9 | TRBD1
CASSTGTSGRTDTQYF | TGTGCCAGCAGCACCGGGACTAGCGGGAGGACAGATACGCAGTATTTT | NA | TRBJ2-3 | TRBV5-4 | TRBD2
CASSYEYGRGLGEKLFF | TGTGCCAGCAGTTACGAGTATGGTCGGGGGTTGGGTGAAAAACTGTTTTTT | few | TRBJ1-4 | TRBV6-2/TRBV6-3 | NA
CASSRLAGVTDTQYF | TGTGCCAGCAGCAGACTAGCGGGAGTAACAGATACGCAGTATTTT | NA | TRBJ2-3 | TRBV7-8 | TRBD2
CASSSRQGPRRGTDTQYF | TGCGCCAGCAGCTCAAGACAGGGTCCTCGGCGCGGCACAGATACGCAGTATTTT | NA | TRBJ2-3 | TRBV5-1 | TRBD1
CASSLGQGGQPQHF | TGCGCCAGCAGCCTTGGACAGGGGGGTCAGCCCCAGCATTTT | NA | TRBJ1-5 | TRBV10-2 | TRBD1
CATSRDGGGQGSNQPQHF | TGTGCCACCAGCAGAGATGGGGGAGGGCAGGGGAGCAATCAGCCCCAGCATTTT | NA | TRBJ1-5 | TRBV15 | NA
CASSDGLLNQPQHF | TGTGCCAGCAGTGATGGTTTACTAAATCAGCCCCAGCATTTT | once | TRBJ1-5 | TRBV6-1 | NA
CASSVSVPYLADNSPLHF | TGTGCCAGCAGTGTTAGTGTCCCCTATCTAGCTGATAATTCACCCCTCCACTTT | NA | TRBJ1-6 | TRBV6-1 | NA
CASSQELRGRTGTSYEQYF | TGCGCCAGCAGCCAAGAATTGAGGGGGCGGACAGGGACTTCCTACGAGCAGTACTTC | NA | TRBJ2-7 | TRBV4-1 | TRBD1
CASSPGWNRAHYEQYF | TGTGCCAGCAGCCCGGGGTGGAACAGGGCCCACTACGAGCAGTACTTC | NA | TRBJ2-7 | TRBV7-8 | NA
CASTSGNTEAFF | TGTGCCAGCACATCCGGTAACACTGAAGCTTTCTTT | NA | TRBJ1-1 | TRBV28 | NA
CASSATSGRAQEQFF | TGTGCCAGCAGCGCAACTAGCGGGAGGGCCCAGGAGCAGTTCTTC | NA | TRBJ2-1 | TRBV9 | TRBD2
CASSNRGLAGGELFF | TGTGCCAGCAGCAACCGGGGCCTAGCGGGCGGGGAGCTGTTTTTT | NA | TRBJ2-2 | TRBV6-5 | TRBD2
CASSPFRQGNQPQHF | TGTGCCAGCAGCCCCTTCCGACAGGGCAATCAGCCCCAGCATTTT | NA | TRBJ1-5 | TRBV6-5 | NA
CASNPGSYGYTF | TGTGCCAGCAACCCGGGGTCCTATGGCTACACCTTC | once | TRBJ1-2 | TRBV2 | NA